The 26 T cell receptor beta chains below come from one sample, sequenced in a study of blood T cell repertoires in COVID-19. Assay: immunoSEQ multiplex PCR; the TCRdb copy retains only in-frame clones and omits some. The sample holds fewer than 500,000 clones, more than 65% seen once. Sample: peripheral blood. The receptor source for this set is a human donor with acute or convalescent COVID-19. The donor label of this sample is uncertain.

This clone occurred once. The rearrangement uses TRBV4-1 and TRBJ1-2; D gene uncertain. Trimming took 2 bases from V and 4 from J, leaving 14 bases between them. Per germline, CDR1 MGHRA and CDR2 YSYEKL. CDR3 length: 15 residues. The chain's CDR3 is CASSQSEGTVYGYTF. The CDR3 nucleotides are TGCGCCAGCAGCCAAAGTGAGGGAACCGTCTATGGCTACACCTTC.

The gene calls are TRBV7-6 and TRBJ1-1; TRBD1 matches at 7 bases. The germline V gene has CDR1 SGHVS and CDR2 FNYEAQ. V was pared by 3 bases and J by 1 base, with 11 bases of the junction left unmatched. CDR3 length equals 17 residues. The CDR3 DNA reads TGTGCCAGCAGCTTTCCCCGGGCAGGGGGTAGGAACACTGAAGCTTTCTTT. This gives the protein CASSFPRAGGRNTEAFF.

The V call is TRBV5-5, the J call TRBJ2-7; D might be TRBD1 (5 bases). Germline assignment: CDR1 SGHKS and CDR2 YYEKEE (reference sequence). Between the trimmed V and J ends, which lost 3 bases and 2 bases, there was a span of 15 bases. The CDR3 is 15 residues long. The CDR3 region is CASSWTFGNTYEQYF. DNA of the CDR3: TGTGCCAGCAGCTGGACATTTGGGAATACCTACGAGCAGTACTTC.

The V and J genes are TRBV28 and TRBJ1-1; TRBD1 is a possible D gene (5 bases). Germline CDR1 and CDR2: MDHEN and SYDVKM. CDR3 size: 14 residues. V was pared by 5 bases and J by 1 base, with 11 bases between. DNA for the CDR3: TGTGCCAGCAGTCTATTGACAGAGAACACTGAAGCTTTCTTT. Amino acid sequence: CASSLLTENTEAFF.

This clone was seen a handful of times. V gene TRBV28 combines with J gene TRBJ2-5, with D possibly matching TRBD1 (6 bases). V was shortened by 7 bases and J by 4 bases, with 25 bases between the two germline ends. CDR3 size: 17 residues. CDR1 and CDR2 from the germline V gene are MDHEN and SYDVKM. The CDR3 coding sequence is TGTGCCAGCATCTCATCCCAAGGGACACCCCCCCGAGAGACCCAGTACTTC. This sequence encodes CASISSQGTPPRETQYF. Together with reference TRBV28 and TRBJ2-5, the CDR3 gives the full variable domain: DVKVTQSSRYLVKRTGEKVFLECVQDMDHENMFWYRQDPGLGLRLIYFSYDVKMKEKGDIPEGYSVSREKKERFSLILESASTNQTSMYLCASISSQGTPPRETQYFGPGTRLLVL.

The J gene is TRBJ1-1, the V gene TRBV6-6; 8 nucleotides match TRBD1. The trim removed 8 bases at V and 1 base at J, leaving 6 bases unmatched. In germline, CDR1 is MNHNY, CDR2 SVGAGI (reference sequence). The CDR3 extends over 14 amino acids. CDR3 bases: TGTGCCAGCCGGACCAGGGGGCGGAACACTGAAGCTTTCTTT. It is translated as CASRTRGRNTEAFF.

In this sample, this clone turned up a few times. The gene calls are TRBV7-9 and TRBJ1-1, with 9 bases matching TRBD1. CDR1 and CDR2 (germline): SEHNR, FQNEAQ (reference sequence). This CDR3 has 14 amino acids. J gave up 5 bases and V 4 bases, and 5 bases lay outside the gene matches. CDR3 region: CASSSGTGWTEAFF. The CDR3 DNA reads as TGTGCCAGCAGCTCCGGGACAGGGTGGACTGAAGCTTTCTTT.

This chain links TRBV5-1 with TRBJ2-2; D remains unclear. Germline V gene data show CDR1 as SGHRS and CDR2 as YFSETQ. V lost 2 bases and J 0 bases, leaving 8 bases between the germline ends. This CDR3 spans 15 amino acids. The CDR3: CASSLVATNTGELFF. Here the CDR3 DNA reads TGCGCCAGCAGCTTAGTAGCCACGAACACCGGGGAGCTGTTTTTT.

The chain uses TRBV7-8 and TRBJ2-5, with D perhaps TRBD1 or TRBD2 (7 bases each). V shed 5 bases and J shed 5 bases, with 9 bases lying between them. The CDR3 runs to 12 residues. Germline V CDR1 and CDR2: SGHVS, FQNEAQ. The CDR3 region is CASSQGGETQYF. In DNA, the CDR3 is TGTGCCAGCAGCCAGGGGGGGGAGACCCAGTACTTC.

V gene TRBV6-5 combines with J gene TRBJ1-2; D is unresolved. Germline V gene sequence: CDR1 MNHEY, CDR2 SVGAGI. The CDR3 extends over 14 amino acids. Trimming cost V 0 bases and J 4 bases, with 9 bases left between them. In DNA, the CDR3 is TGTGCCAGCAGTTACTCTGCAGGACTCTATGGCTACACCTTC. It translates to CASSYSAGLYGYTF.

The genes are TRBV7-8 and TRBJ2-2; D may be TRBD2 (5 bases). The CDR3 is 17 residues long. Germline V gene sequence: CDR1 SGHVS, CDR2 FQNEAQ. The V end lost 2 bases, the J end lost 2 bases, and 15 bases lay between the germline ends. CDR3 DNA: TGTGCCAGCAGCTTAATCAGCGGTGGTGGCAACACCGGGGAGCTGTTTTTT. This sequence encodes CASSLISGGGNTGELFF.

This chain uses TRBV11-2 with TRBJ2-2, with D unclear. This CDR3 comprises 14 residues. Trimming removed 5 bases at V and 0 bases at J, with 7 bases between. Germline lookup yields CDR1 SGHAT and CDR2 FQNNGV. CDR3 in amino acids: CASSKTANTGELFF. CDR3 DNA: TGTGCCAGCAGCAAAACAGCGAACACCGGGGAGCTGTTTTTT. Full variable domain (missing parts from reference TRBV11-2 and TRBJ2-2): EAGVAQSPRYKIIEKRQSVAFWCNPISGHATLYWYQQILGQGPKLLIQFQNNGVVDDSQLPKDRFSAERLKGVDSTLKIQPAKLEDSAVYLCASSKTANTGELFFGEGSRLTVL.

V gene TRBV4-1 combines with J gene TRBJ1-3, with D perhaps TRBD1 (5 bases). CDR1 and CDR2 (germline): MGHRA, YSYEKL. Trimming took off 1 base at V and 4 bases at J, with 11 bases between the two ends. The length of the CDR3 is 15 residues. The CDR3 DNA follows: TGCGCCAGCAGCCAAGCTCCAGGGCAAGGAAACACCATATATTTT. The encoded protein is CASSQAPGQGNTIYF.

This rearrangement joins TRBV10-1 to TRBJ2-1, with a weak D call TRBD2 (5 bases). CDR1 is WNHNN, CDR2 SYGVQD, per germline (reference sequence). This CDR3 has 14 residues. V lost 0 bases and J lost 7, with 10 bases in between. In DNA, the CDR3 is TGCGCCAGCAGTGAGTCGTCGGGGAGAAATGAGCAGTTCTTC. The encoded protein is CASSESSGRNEQFF.

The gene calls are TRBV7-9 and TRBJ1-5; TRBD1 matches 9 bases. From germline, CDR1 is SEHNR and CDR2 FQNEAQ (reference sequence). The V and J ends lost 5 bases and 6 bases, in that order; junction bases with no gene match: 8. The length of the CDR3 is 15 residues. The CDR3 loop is CASSPGQGSTQPQHF. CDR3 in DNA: TGTGCCAGCAGCCCCGGACAGGGGAGTACTCAGCCCCAGCATTTT.

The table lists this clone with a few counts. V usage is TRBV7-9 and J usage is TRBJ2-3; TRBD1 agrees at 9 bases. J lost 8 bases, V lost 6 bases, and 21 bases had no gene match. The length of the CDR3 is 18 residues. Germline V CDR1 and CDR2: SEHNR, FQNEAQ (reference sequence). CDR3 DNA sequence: TGTGCCAGCAGACTCCCGAGTGTAGGACAGGGGAAAAACGGTACGCAGTATTTT. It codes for CASRLPSVGQGKNGTQYF.

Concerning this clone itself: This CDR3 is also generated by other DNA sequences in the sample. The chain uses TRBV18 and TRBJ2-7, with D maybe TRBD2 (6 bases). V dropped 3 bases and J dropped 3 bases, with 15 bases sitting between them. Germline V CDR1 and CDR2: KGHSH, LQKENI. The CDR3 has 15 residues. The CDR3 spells CASSPRGTGGYEQYF. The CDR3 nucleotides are TGTGCCAGCTCACCTCGCGGGACCGGTGGCTACGAGCAGTACTTC. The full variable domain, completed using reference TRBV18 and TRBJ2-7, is NAGVMQNPRHLVRRRGQEARLRCSPMKGHSHVYWYRQLPEEGLKFMVYLQKENIIDESGMPKERFSAEFPKEGPSILRIQQVVRGDSAAYFCASSPRGTGGYEQYFGPGTRLTVT.

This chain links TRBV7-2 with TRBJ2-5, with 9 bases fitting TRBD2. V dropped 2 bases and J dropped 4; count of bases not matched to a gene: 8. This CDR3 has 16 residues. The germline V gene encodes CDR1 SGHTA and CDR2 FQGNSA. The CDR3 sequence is CASSLSGGGVSETQYF. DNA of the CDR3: TGTGCCAGCAGCTTATCCGGCGGGGGGGTATCAGAGACCCAGTACTTC.

The CDR3 DNA is TGTGCCTGCGGGAGGGCGGACTCCTATAATTCACCCCTCCACTTT. Protein product: CACGRADSYNSPLHF. The chain recombines TRBV30 with TRBJ1-6; D not certain. This CDR3 comprises 15 residues. Trimming shortened V by 6 bases and J by 0 bases, and 12 bases separated the two germline ends. Germline loops: CDR1 GTSNPN, CDR2 SVGIG (reference sequence).

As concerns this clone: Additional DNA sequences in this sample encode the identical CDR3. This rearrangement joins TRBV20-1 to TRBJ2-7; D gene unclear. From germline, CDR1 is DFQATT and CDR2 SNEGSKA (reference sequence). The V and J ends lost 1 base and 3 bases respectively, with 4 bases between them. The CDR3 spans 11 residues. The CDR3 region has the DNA TGCAGTGCTAGAGGCGGCTACGAGCAGTACTTC. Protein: CSARGGYEQYF.

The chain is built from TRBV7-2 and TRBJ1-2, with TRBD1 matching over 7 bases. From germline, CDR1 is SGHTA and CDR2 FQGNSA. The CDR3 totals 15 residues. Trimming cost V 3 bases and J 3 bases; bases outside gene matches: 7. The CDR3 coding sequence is TGTGCCAGCAGCTTTACCGCGACAGGGTACTATGGCTACACCTTC. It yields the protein CASSFTATGYYGYTF.

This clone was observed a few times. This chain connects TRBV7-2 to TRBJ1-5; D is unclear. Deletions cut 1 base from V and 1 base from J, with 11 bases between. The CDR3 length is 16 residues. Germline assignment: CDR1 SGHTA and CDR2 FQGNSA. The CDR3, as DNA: TGTGCCAGCAGCTTAGTATTCACGGGGAGCAATCAGCCCCAGCATTTT. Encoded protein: CASSLVFTGSNQPQHF.

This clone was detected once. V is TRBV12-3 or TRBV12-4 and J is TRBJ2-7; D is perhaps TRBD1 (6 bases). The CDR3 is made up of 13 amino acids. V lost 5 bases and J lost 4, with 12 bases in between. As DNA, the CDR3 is TGTGCCAGCAGTCCCGGACAGCTGTACGAGCAGTACTTC. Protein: CASSPGQLYEQYF.

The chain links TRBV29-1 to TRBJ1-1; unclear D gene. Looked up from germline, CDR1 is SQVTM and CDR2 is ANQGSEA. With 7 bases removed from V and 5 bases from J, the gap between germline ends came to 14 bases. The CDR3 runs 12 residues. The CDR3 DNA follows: TGCAGCGCAAAGCGGGGTCGTACTGAAGCTTTCTTT. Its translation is CSAKRGRTEAFF. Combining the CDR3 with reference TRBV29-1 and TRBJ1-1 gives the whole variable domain SAVISQKPSRDICQRGTSLTIQCQVDSQVTMMFWYRQQPGQSLTLIATANQGSEATYESGFVIDKFPISRPNLTFSTLTVSNMSPEDSSIYLCSAKRGRTEAFFGQGTRLTVV.

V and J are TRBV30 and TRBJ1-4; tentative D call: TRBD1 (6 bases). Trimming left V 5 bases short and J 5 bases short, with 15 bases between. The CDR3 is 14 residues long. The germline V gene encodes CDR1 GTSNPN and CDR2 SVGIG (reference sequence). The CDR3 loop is CAWEGRGKNEKLFF. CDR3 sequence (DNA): TGTGCCTGGGAGGGCAGGGGTAAGAATGAAAAACTGTTTTTT. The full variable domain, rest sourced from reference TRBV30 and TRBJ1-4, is SQTIHQWPATLVQPVGSPLSLECTVEGTSNPNLYWYRQAAGRGLQLLFYSVGIGQISSEVPQNLSASRPQDRQFILSSKKLLLSDSGFYLCAWEGRGKNEKLFFGSGTQLSVL.

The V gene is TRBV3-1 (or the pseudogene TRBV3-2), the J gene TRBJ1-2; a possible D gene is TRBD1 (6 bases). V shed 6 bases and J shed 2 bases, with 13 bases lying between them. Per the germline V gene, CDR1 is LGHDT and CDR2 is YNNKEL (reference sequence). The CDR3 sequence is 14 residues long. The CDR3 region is CASRKSGVNYGYTF. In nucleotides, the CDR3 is TGTGCCAGCAGAAAGTCAGGGGTAAACTATGGCTACACCTTC.